This is a list of T cell receptor beta chains from one sample in a study of somatic mutations in cytotoxic T cells in rheumatoid arthritis. The protocol was immunoSEQ multiplex PCR, while the TCRdb copy is restricted to in-frame clones and leaves out a portion. The table includes approximately 18,000 clones, around 80% detected once. The sample was CD8+ T cells sorted from blood. The origin of the receptors is an adult with rheumatoid arthritis. CDR3s include the opening cysteine and the closing phenylalanine or tryptophan. Each record gives: V gene, clone size, J gene, D gene, CDR3 DNA, CDR3 protein. A D gene is named only where the DNA matches it firmly. Size is omitted from some rows. Given values are once, few, many or a class for expanded clones.

V gene: TRBV27
clone size: NA
J gene: TRBJ2-3
D gene: TRBD2
CDR3 DNA: TGTGCCAGCAGTTTGATCGCGGGGGCGCAGTATTTT
CDR3 protein: CASSLIAGAQYF

V gene: TRBV30
clone size: NA
J gene: TRBJ2-3
D gene: TRBD2
CDR3 DNA: TGTGCCGTGATAGGCTTAACTAGCGGAGGCGTCGCGTGCTATTTT
CDR3 protein: CAVIGLTSGGVACYF

V gene: TRBV15
clone size: NA
J gene: TRBJ2-3
D gene: TRBD1
CDR3 DNA: TGTGCCACCAGTACCGACAGGGGGCGAGGTAGCACAGATACGCAGTATTTT
CDR3 protein: CATSTDRGRGSTDTQYF

V gene: TRBV4-1
clone size: NA
J gene: TRBJ2-1
D gene: TRBD2
CDR3 DNA: TGCGCCAGCAGCCAAGAAGGACACGGACTAGCGGGAATCTATCAGTTCTTC
CDR3 protein: CASSQEGHGLAGIYQFF

V gene: TRBV4-3
clone size: few
J gene: TRBJ1-1
D gene: TRBD1
CDR3 DNA: TGCGCCAGCAGCCAAGCGACAGGGGCTACTGAAGCTTTCTTT
CDR3 protein: CASSQATGATEAFF

V gene: TRBV27
clone size: NA
J gene: TRBJ2-1
D gene: NA
CDR3 DNA: TGTGCCAGCAATGGGGGGACGGCTGAGCAGTTCTTC
CDR3 protein: CASNGGTAEQFF

V gene: TRBV29-1
clone size: NA
J gene: TRBJ2-1
D gene: NA
CDR3 DNA: TGCAGCGTGGGGTGGGGCCTAGGGGGCAATGAGCAGTTCTTC
CDR3 protein: CSVGWGLGGNEQFF

V gene: TRBV7-9
clone size: few
J gene: TRBJ2-7
D gene: TRBD2
CDR3 DNA: TGTGCCAGCAGCTCTAGCGGGAGCTACGAGCAGTACTTC
CDR3 protein: CASSSSGSYEQYF

V gene: TRBV7-9
clone size: NA
J gene: TRBJ2-7
D gene: TRBD2
CDR3 DNA: TGTGCCAGCAGCTCTATAGCGGGAGGCAGCGAGCAGTACTTC
CDR3 protein: CASSSIAGGSEQYF

V gene: TRBV25-1
clone size: NA
J gene: TRBJ2-7
D gene: NA
CDR3 DNA: TGTGCCAGCAGCCCGGTGGGCCTGTACGAGCAGTACTTC
CDR3 protein: CASSPVGLYEQYF

V gene: TRBV18
clone size: NA
J gene: TRBJ2-3
D gene: NA
CDR3 DNA: TGTGCCAGCTCACCCCCGCCTGGGACTCCGGATACGCAGTATTTT
CDR3 protein: CASSPPPGTPDTQYF

V gene: TRBV2
clone size: NA
J gene: TRBJ2-2
D gene: TRBD2
CDR3 DNA: TGTGCCAGCATACGGACTAGCGGAGCGAACACCGGGGAGCTGTTTTTT
CDR3 protein: CASIRTSGANTGELFF

V gene: TRBV5-1
clone size: NA
J gene: TRBJ2-3
D gene: TRBD2
CDR3 DNA: TGCGCCAGCAGCTCTGAGCGGGAGAGCACAGATACGCAGTATTTT
CDR3 protein: CASSSERESTDTQYF

V gene: TRBV6-6
clone size: once
J gene: TRBJ1-1
D gene: NA
CDR3 DNA: TGTGCCAGCAGTCCAGGACAGTACACTGAAGCTTTCTTT
CDR3 protein: CASSPGQYTEAFF

V gene: TRBV7-9
clone size: NA
J gene: TRBJ2-7
D gene: NA
CDR3 DNA: TGTGCCAGCAGCTTCGGGCTAAATCATGAGCAGTACTTC
CDR3 protein: CASSFGLNHEQYF

V gene: TRBV30
clone size: NA
J gene: TRBJ1-1
D gene: TRBD1
CDR3 DNA: TGTGCCTGGAAGTTTCAGGGGGCAATGAACACTGAAGCTTTCTTT
CDR3 protein: CAWKFQGAMNTEAFF

V gene: TRBV11-3
clone size: NA
J gene: TRBJ1-3
D gene: TRBD1
CDR3 DNA: TGTGCCAGCAGCTTTGTGGCCCGACAGGGTTCCGGAAACACCATATATTTT
CDR3 protein: CASSFVARQGSGNTIYF

V gene: TRBV11-2
clone size: NA
J gene: TRBJ2-7
D gene: NA
CDR3 DNA: TGTGCCAGCAGCCCCATGGCCATCTCCTACGAGCAGTACTTC
CDR3 protein: CASSPMAISYEQYF

V gene: TRBV7-6
clone size: NA
J gene: TRBJ1-2
D gene: TRBD1
CDR3 DNA: TGTGCCAGCAGCTTTTATGAGGACAGGGGGCTTCATGGCTACACCTTC
CDR3 protein: CASSFYEDRGLHGYTF

V gene: TRBV7-2
clone size: once
J gene: TRBJ1-2
D gene: NA
CDR3 DNA: TGTGCCAGCAGCTTATTTAGACAGGCCCCTCAATATGGCTACACCTTC
CDR3 protein: CASSLFRQAPQYGYTF

V gene: TRBV19
clone size: NA
J gene: TRBJ2-7
D gene: NA
CDR3 DNA: TGTGCCAGTAGTATATCGGTTGGCACTCCCTACGAGCAGTACTTC
CDR3 protein: CASSISVGTPYEQYF

V gene: TRBV6-6
clone size: NA
J gene: TRBJ2-2
D gene: NA
CDR3 DNA: TGTGCCAGCAGTTATAACACCGGGGAGCTGTTTTTT
CDR3 protein: CASSYNTGELFF

V gene: TRBV11-1
clone size: NA
J gene: TRBJ2-7
D gene: NA
CDR3 DNA: TGTGCCAGCAGCCCCGGGCACTCCTACGAGCAGTACTTC
CDR3 protein: CASSPGHSYEQYF

V gene: TRBV5-1
clone size: NA
J gene: TRBJ2-7
D gene: TRBD1
CDR3 DNA: TGCGCCAGTGCCGGGACAGGGCCCTACGAGCAGTACTTC
CDR3 protein: CASAGTGPYEQYF

V gene: TRBV2
clone size: once
J gene: TRBJ2-1
D gene: TRBD2
CDR3 DNA: TGTGCCACCTTCCCGAGCGGGACCTCCTACAATGAGCAGTTCTTC
CDR3 protein: CATFPSGTSYNEQFF

V gene: TRBV9
clone size: NA
J gene: TRBJ1-4
D gene: NA
CDR3 DNA: TGTGCCAGCAGCGGCCCCCAAGAGGGCCAAAAACTGTTTTTT
CDR3 protein: CASSGPQEGQKLFF

V gene: TRBV19
clone size: NA
J gene: TRBJ1-1
D gene: TRBD1
CDR3 DNA: TGTGCCAGTAAACCCGGAGGGGGCGGCAGTGAAGCTTTCTTT
CDR3 protein: CASKPGGGGSEAFF

V gene: TRBV19
clone size: NA
J gene: TRBJ2-7
D gene: NA
CDR3 DNA: TGTGCCAGTAAAGGCAGCCAGAACTACGAGCAGTACTTC
CDR3 protein: CASKGSQNYEQYF

V gene: TRBV6-5
clone size: NA
J gene: TRBJ2-1
D gene: TRBD2
CDR3 DNA: TGTGCCAGCAGTTATTGGACTAGCGGGGGAGGCGAGCAGTTCTTC
CDR3 protein: CASSYWTSGGGEQFF

V gene: TRBV6-1
clone size: NA
J gene: TRBJ1-2
D gene: NA
CDR3 DNA: TGTGCCAGCAGACCAGGGATAGCTAACTATGGCTACACCTTC
CDR3 protein: CASRPGIANYGYTF

V gene: TRBV30
clone size: once
J gene: TRBJ2-3
D gene: NA
CDR3 DNA: TGTGCCTGGGCTGGACTCAGCACAGATACGCAGTATTTT
CDR3 protein: CAWAGLSTDTQYF

V gene: TRBV9
clone size: NA
J gene: TRBJ1-2
D gene: NA
CDR3 DNA: TGTGCCAGCAGCGTAGCTGGGCAGGGTCTACACTATGGCTACACCTTC
CDR3 protein: CASSVAGQGLHYGYTF

V gene: TRBV16
clone size: once
J gene: TRBJ1-5
D gene: TRBD1
CDR3 DNA: TGTGCCAGCAGCCAATCCGGGACAGTCAATCAGCCCCAGCATTTT
CDR3 protein: CASSQSGTVNQPQHF

V gene: TRBV2
clone size: NA
J gene: TRBJ1-1
D gene: TRBD1
CDR3 DNA: TGTGCCACCCGGAGGGACAGGGGGCTTGATGAAGCTTTCTTT
CDR3 protein: CATRRDRGLDEAFF

V gene: TRBV19
clone size: NA
J gene: TRBJ1-1
D gene: NA
CDR3 DNA: TGTGCCACCCAGGGTAACACTGAAGCTTTCTTT
CDR3 protein: CATQGNTEAFF

V gene: TRBV28
clone size: NA
J gene: TRBJ2-3
D gene: NA
CDR3 DNA: TGTGCCAGCAGCGATAGCGTACGAGGCACAGATACGCAGTATTTT
CDR3 protein: CASSDSVRGTDTQYF

V gene: TRBV6-4
clone size: NA
J gene: TRBJ2-3
D gene: TRBD2
CDR3 DNA: TGTGCCAGCAGTGACTCTTTGACTAGCGGGAGAAAAGATACGCAGTATTTT
CDR3 protein: CASSDSLTSGRKDTQYF

V gene: TRBV19
clone size: NA
J gene: TRBJ1-1
D gene: TRBD1
CDR3 DNA: TGTGCCAGTAGTATAGATTGGGACAGTTACACTGAAGCTTTCTTT
CDR3 protein: CASSIDWDSYTEAFF

V gene: TRBV5-6
clone size: NA
J gene: TRBJ2-7
D gene: NA
CDR3 DNA: TGTGCCAGCAGCTTTAAGTACGAGCAGTACTTC
CDR3 protein: CASSFKYEQYF

V gene: TRBV15
clone size: NA
J gene: TRBJ2-1
D gene: NA
CDR3 DNA: TGTGCCACCAGCAGAGATCTGGGCCCGGGTAATGAGCAGTTCTTC
CDR3 protein: CATSRDLGPGNEQFF

V gene: TRBV7-8
clone size: few
J gene: TRBJ2-1
D gene: TRBD1
CDR3 DNA: TGTGCCAGCAGCTTGATCACAGGGGGCTACAATGAGCAGTTCTTC
CDR3 protein: CASSLITGGYNEQFF

V gene: TRBV9
clone size: NA
J gene: TRBJ2-1
D gene: TRBD1
CDR3 DNA: TGTGCCAGCAGCGCCACGCGGGGGACAGGGAGAAATGAGCAGTTCTTC
CDR3 protein: CASSATRGTGRNEQFF